Listed here are 25 T cell receptor beta chains from one sample, sequenced in a study of T-cell reconstitution after alpha-beta-depleted transplantation in children. Unique molecular identifiers tagged the TCRbeta library. TCRdb re-analysed the PCR reads in MiXCR, keeping a single row per CDR3 protein. The repertoire holds around 370,000 distinct CDR3 sequences, with about a sixth as singletons. The source was PBMCs, mostly from graft donor cells, collected 360 days after TCRalphabeta/CD19-depleted stem cell transplant. These receptors were obtained from a male patient aged 2 to 9 who had a stem cell transplant for acute lymphoblastic leukemia, so the T cells may come from the graft donor.

The table lists this clonotype with a few counts. The chain carries TRBV15 and TRBJ2-5; D uncertain. The CDR3 runs 18 residues. Germline V CDR1 and CDR2: LNHNV, YYDKDF (reference sequence). V was clipped by 1 base and J by 0 bases, with 18 bases between them. The CDR3 protein is CATSRGLNRPMYQETQYF. The CDR3 DNA sequence: TGTGCCACCAGCAGAGGTCTTAATAGACCGATGTACCAAGAGACCCAGTACTTC.

J is TRBJ2-7 and V is TRBV7-8; tentative D call: TRBD2 (6 bases). V lost 1 base and J 6 bases, leaving 22 bases between the germline ends. Germline loops: CDR1 SGHVS, CDR2 FQNEAQ. The CDR3 length is 17 residues. The CDR3 DNA follows: TGTGCCAGCAGCTTAGTTGCGAGAGACCCCGGGGGACCCGAGCAGTACTTC. This codes for CASSLVARDPGGPEQYF.

The chain has TRBV6-5 and TRBJ2-5, with 10 bases lining up with TRBD2. J gave up 7 bases and V 2 bases, and 1 base lay outside the gene matches. CDR1 MNHEY and CDR2 SVGAGI come from the germline V gene. The CDR3 totals 13 residues. CDR3 protein: CASSYEREGTQYF. CDR3 nucleotides: TGTGCCAGCAGTTACGAGCGGGAGGGGACCCAGTACTTC.

V gene TRBV12-3 or TRBV12-4 combines with J gene TRBJ2-6; weak D call: TRBD1 (6 bases). The V end was cut by 8 bases, the J end by 0 bases, with 14 bases between. The CDR3 sequence is 16 residues long. Here the CDR3 reads CASGPGQSSGANVLTF. CDR3 in DNA: TGTGCCAGCGGCCCGGGACAAAGCTCTGGGGCCAACGTCCTGACTTTC.

As DNA, the CDR3 is TGCGCCAGCAGCTTTCGGATGGCGGGAGGGCCCGAGGGCAATGAGCAGTTCTTC. Translation gives CASSFRMAGGPEGNEQFF. The chain has TRBV5-1 and TRBJ2-1, with TRBD2 identical over 9 bases. Germline V gene lookup returns CDR1 SGHRS and CDR2 YFSETQ. This CDR3 contains 18 residues. Trimming removed 2 bases from V and 6 bases from J; junction bases left unmatched: 15.

This clonotype was seen only a few times. The chain employs TRBV5-6 and TRBJ1-6; no clear D gene. There are 14 residues in the CDR3. The germline V gene encodes CDR1 SGHDT and CDR2 YYEEEE. Trimming shortened V by 4 bases and J by 10 bases, and 15 bases separated the two germline ends. DNA for the CDR3: TGTGCCAGCAGCCCGGGTGAAGGGATGTCACCCCTCCACTTT. Amino acids: CASSPGEGMSPLHF. The variable domain in full, with the rest retrieved from reference TRBV5-6 and TRBJ1-6, is DAGVTQSPTHLIKTRGQQVTLRCSPKSGHDTVSWYQQALGQGPQFIFQYYEEEERQRGNFPDRFSGHQFPNYSSELNVNALLLGDSALYLCASSPGEGMSPLHFGNGTRLTVT.

This clonotype was seen a few times. This chain connects TRBV24-1 to TRBJ2-3, with TRBD2 matching 7 bases. The junction had 11 bases not matched to a gene; V was cut back by 1 base and J by 8 bases. CDR3 length equals 16 residues. In germline, CDR1 is KGHDR, CDR2 SFDVKD. CDR3 protein: CATSDFGGRASGTQYF. In DNA, the CDR3 is TGTGCCACCAGTGATTTTGGAGGGAGGGCCTCGGGTACGCAGTATTTT.

The sample holds a few counts of this clonotype. The chain employs TRBV7-2 and TRBJ1-1; D possibly corresponds to TRBD1 (5 bases). The germline CDR1 and CDR2 sequences are SGHTA and FQGNSA. The CDR3 covers 15 residues. Trimming left V 0 bases short and J 0 bases short, with 8 bases between. The CDR3 DNA reads TGTGCCAGCAGCTTAGCGCGCAGGGTGAACACTGAAGCTTTCTTT. Amino acids: CASSLARRVNTEAFF.

Points on this clonotype: Relative to the germline gene, one junction end is altered; a read error may explain this. The chain recombines TRBV20-1 with TRBJ2-1; tentative D call: TRBD2 (6 bases). The CDR3 covers 16 residues. Germline V gene lookup returns CDR1 DFQATT and CDR2 SNEGSKA (reference sequence). The CDR3 nucleotides are TGCAGTGCCAGAGGAACCGCTAGCGTCTCCTACAATGAGCAGTTCTTC. This gives the protein CSARGTASVSYNEQFF.

This clonotype was recorded a few times. The rearrangement uses TRBV4-1 and TRBJ2-2, with 10 bases matching TRBD2. After removal of 6 bases from V and 7 bases from J, the junction contained 14 bases not matched to a gene. CDR1 and CDR2 (germline): MGHRA, YSYEKL. The CDR3 totals 17 residues. Here the CDR3 DNA reads TGCGCCAGCAGTTGGGAAAGCGGGAGGGCCATTGTCGGGGAGCTGTTTTTT. It encodes CASSWESGRAIVGELFF.

This clonotype appeared a few times. This chain connects TRBV20-1 to TRBJ2-1; 12 nucleotides align to TRBD2. In germline, CDR1 is DFQATT, CDR2 SNEGSKA (reference sequence). The CDR3 has 13 residues. The V gene end was trimmed by 5 bases and the J gene end by 9 bases; junction bases not matched to a gene: 5. CDR3 sequence: CSALAGGPVEQFF. The CDR3 DNA is TGCAGTGCTCTAGCGGGAGGGCCGGTTGAGCAGTTCTTC.

This chain joins TRBV6-2 or TRBV6-3 and TRBJ1-1; D ambiguous. The CDR3 sequence is 15 residues long. In germline, CDR1 is MNHEY, CDR2 SVGEGT. V lost 4 bases and J lost 1, with 13 bases in between. CDR3 amino acids: CASSLTTATNTEAFF. CDR3 bases: TGTGCCAGCAGTTTGACCACGGCGACGAACACTGAAGCTTTCTTT.

The sample holds a few counts of this clonotype. The rearrangement links TRBV29-1 to TRBJ2-1; TRBD2 agrees at 10 bases. This CDR3 region has 15 residues. Trimming took 1 base from V and 9 from J; bases not matched to a gene: 9. CDR1 and CDR2 from the germline V gene are SQVTM and ANQGSEA. The CDR3 sequence: CSVEGDLAGEGEQFF. As DNA, the CDR3 is TGCAGCGTTGAAGGGGATCTAGCGGGAGAGGGTGAGCAGTTCTTC.

This clonotype was picked up many times. V usage is TRBV7-9 and J usage is TRBJ2-7, with D possibly being TRBD2 (6 bases). Germline assignment: CDR1 SEHNR and CDR2 FQNEAQ (reference sequence). There are 14 residues in the CDR3. V was cut by 4 bases and J by 0 bases, with 10 bases left in between. In DNA, the CDR3 is TGTGCCAGCAGCTATAGCGGATCCTCCTACGAGCAGTACTTC. Its protein product is CASSYSGSSYEQYF. The variable domain in full, with the rest retrieved from reference TRBV7-9 and TRBJ2-7, is DTGVSQNPRHKITKRGQNVTFRCDPISEHNRLYWYRQTLGQGPEFLTYFQNEAQLEKSRLLSDRFSAERPKGSFSTLEIQRTEQGDSAMYLCASSYSGSSYEQYFGPGTRLTVT.

This clonotype was observed at least ten times. V and J are TRBV12-3 or TRBV12-4 and TRBJ2-1; 9 nucleotides line up with TRBD2. The CDR3 consists of 21 residues. The J segment lost 3 bases and the V segment lost 2 bases, leaving 20 bases of the junction unmatched. This CDR3 is CASSLRGRGLARMGGYNEQFF. The CDR3 DNA is TGTGCCAGCAGTTTAAGGGGGAGGGGACTAGCCCGTATGGGGGGCTACAATGAGCAGTTCTTC.

The chain employs TRBV12-3 or TRBV12-4 and TRBJ2-5; no definite D call. Deletions cut 3 bases from V and 4 bases from J, with 12 bases between. This CDR3 has 14 amino acids. The CDR3 is CASSFTHTPETQYF. CDR3 nucleotides: TGTGCCAGCAGTTTCACCCATACGCCAGAGACCCAGTACTTC.

The chain carries TRBV2 and TRBJ2-1, with TRBD2 as a possible D gene (6 bases). Germline V gene lookup returns CDR1 SNHLY and CDR2 FYNNEI. Trimming removed 4 bases at V and 6 bases at J, with 16 bases between. This CDR3 comprises 15 residues. CDR3 sequence (DNA): TGTGCCAGCAGTGCAGATAGCGGAAGAGCCAATGAGCAGTTCTTC. Its protein product is CASSADSGRANEQFF.

The V and J genes are TRBV11-2 and TRBJ1-5, with D possibly matching TRBD1 (5 bases). V lost 2 bases, J lost 0 bases, and 11 bases lay in between. CDR3 length: 16 residues. The germline V gene encodes CDR1 SGHAT and CDR2 FQNNGV. The CDR3 reads CASSLSEGHSNQPQHF. DNA of the CDR3: TGTGCCAGCAGCTTAAGTGAAGGACATAGCAATCAGCCCCAGCATTTT.

This clonotype was found many times. In nucleotides, the CDR3 is TGTGCCAGCAGCCAAGATTGGAGCGCGGCGGGATACTTCTTC. Protein: CASSQDWSAAGYFF. The genes are TRBV4-2 and TRBJ2-1; D is possibly TRBD2 (6 bases). CDR1 is LGHNA, CDR2 YNFKEQ, per germline. The length of the CDR3 is 14 residues. Trimming removed 0 bases at V and 16 bases at J, with 19 bases between.

This clonotype showed up just a few times. This rearrangement joins TRBV7-9 to TRBJ2-7; weak D call: TRBD1 (5 bases). CDR3 length: 11 residues. Trimming cost V 10 bases and J 6 bases, with 13 bases left between them. Per germline, CDR1 SEHNR and CDR2 FQNEAQ (reference sequence). CDR3 sequence: CATAGSGEQYF. In nucleotides, the CDR3 is TGTGCCACTGCAGGGTCCGGCGAGCAGTACTTC.

This sequence joins TRBV6-2 or TRBV6-3 and TRBJ2-1, with D possibly being TRBD2 (5 bases). The V gene's germline CDR1 is MNHEY and CDR2 SVGEGT. This CDR3 has 13 residues. V lost 2 bases and J 8 bases, leaving 10 bases between the germline ends. The CDR3 is CASSYTRVDEQFF. As DNA, the CDR3 is TGTGCCAGCAGTTACACGAGGGTTGATGAGCAGTTCTTC.

This chain connects TRBV28 to TRBJ2-7; D tentatively reads TRBD1 or TRBD2 (6 bases each). In germline, CDR1 is MDHEN, CDR2 SYDVKM. V lost 11 bases and J lost 0, with 17 bases in between. The CDR3 spans 14 residues. DNA of the CDR3: TGTGCCTCCTCGGGGGCAACCAACTCCTACGAGCAGTACTTC. Translating it yields CASSGATNSYEQYF.

J is TRBJ1-1 and V is TRBV3-1; TRBD1 is a possible D gene (5 bases). The CDR3 length is 15 residues. Trimming took 0 bases from V and 7 from J, leaving 15 bases between them. The V gene's germline CDR1 is LGHDT and CDR2 YNNKEL (reference sequence). The CDR3 reads CASSQDAVRQSEAFF. CDR3 nucleotides: TGTGCCAGCAGCCAAGATGCCGTTAGACAGAGTGAAGCTTTCTTT.

Only a few counts were recorded for this clonotype. The chain recombines TRBV5-1 with TRBJ1-1, with 9 positions matching TRBD1. Germline values: CDR1 SGHRS, CDR2 YFSETQ. The V gene end was trimmed by 3 bases and the J gene end by 4 bases; junction bases not matched to a gene: 4. The CDR3 spans 14 residues. CDR3: CASSSGQGTTEAFF. CDR3 DNA: TGCGCCAGCAGCTCTGGACAGGGGACCACTGAAGCTTTCTTT.

This clonotype has only a few counts. The chain employs TRBV13 and TRBJ2-1; 8 nucleotides agree with TRBD2. V gave up 10 bases and J gave up 6 bases; unmatched junction bases: 5. CDR3 length: 12 amino acids. Germline CDR1 is PRHDT and CDR2 is FYEKMQ (reference sequence). CDR3 protein: CATPGTSNEQFF. CDR3 nucleotide sequence: TGTGCCACCCCCGGGACTAGCAATGAGCAGTTCTTC.